This TCR beta chain appears in the sequencing data of a study of T cell changes during pregnancy in multiple sclerosis. TCRdb's table, derived via immunoSEQ multiplex PCR, lists solely in-frame clones and lacks some. The data contain tens of thousands of clones, 90% to 97% of them singletons. This specimen was peripheral blood, taken in the second trimester of pregnancy. The clonotype originates from a female donor with multiple sclerosis, enrolled in a pregnancy study.

CDR3 amino acids: CASSFRTSGPLEQYF. The CDR3 nucleotides are TGTGCCAGCAGCTTCCGGACTAGCGGACCCCTAGAGCAGTACTTC. The rearrangement joins TRBV13 to TRBJ2-7, with TRBD2 identical over 10 bases. The CDR3 consists of 15 residues. CDR1 PRHDT and CDR2 FYEKMQ come from the germline V gene (reference sequence). After removal of 3 bases from V and 7 bases from J, the junction contained 9 bases not matched to a gene.